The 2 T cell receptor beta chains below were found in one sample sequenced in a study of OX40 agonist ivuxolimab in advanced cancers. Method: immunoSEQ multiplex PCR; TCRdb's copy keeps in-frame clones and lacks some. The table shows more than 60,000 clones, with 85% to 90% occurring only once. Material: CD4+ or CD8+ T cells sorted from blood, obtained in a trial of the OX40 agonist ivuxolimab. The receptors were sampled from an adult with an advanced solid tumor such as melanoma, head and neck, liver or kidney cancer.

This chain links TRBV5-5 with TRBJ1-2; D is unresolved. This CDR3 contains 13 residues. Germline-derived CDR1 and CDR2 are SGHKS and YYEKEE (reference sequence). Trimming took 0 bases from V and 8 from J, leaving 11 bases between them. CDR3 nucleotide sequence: TGTGCCAGCAGCTTGGGAGGAGGGCGAGGCTACACCTTC. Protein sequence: CASSLGGGRGYTF.

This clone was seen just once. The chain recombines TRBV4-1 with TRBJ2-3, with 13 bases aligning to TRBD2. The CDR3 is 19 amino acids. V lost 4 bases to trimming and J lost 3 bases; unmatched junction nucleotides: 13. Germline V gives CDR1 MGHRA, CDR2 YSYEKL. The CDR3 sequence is CASSLAGTSGKGFTDTQYF. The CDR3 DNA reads TGCGCCAGCAGCCTGGCCGGGACTAGCGGGAAAGGGTTTACAGATACGCAGTATTTT.